These 24 T cell receptor beta chains share one sample of origin, sequenced in a study of cytomegalovirus exposure and HLA in healthy donors (dated by TCRdb to the late 2010s). The library was built by means of the immunoSEQ multiplex PCR assay. The multiplex PCR relied on a mix of 60 forward primers for TCR Vbeta segments and 13 reverse primers for TCR Jbeta segments. TCRdb retrieved this table from immuneACCESS and kept in-frame rearrangements only. Not all clones are present; in checked studies, unresolved V genes account for under half, and no reason is known for the remainder. The sample yields 150,000 to 200,000 clones; 10% to 15% were counted once. The top ten hold 7.8% of the sample. Sample: PBMCs. The receptors stem from a man between 45 and 60 years old in good health and CMV-seropositive.

This clone was detected a few times. This rearrangement joins TRBV5-4 to TRBJ1-6, with a weak D call TRBD1 (6 bases). V was trimmed by 2 bases and J by 10 bases, leaving 19 bases between them. Germline V gene lookup returns CDR1 SGHNT and CDR2 YYREEE (reference sequence). The CDR3 totals 16 residues. The CDR3 coding sequence is TGTGCCAGCAGCTTCGGAGCGACGGGCAGGGGATCACCCCTCCACTTT. Its protein is CASSFGATGRGSPLHF.

The chain joins TRBV5-1 to TRBJ2-3, with 16 bases identical to TRBD2. V was pared by 4 bases and J by 6 bases, with 8 bases of the junction left unmatched. The germline gives CDR1 SGHRS, CDR2 YFSETQ. The CDR3 runs to 17 residues. CDR3 region: CASSPGLAGGPWDTQYF. The DNA for the CDR3 is TGCGCCAGCAGCCCGGGACTAGCGGGGGGGCCCTGGGATACGCAGTATTTT.

This clone was counted only a few times. The chain joins TRBV4-3 to TRBJ2-2; weak D call: TRBD2 (5 bases). The V gene's germline CDR1 is LGHNA and CDR2 YSLEER. V was cut by 3 bases and J by 7 bases, with 15 bases left in between. The CDR3 runs to 15 residues. The CDR3 loop is CASSQGGLGNGELFF. The CDR3 DNA reads TGCGCCAGCAGCCAGGGCGGACTCGGGAACGGGGAGCTGTTTTTT.

In this sample, this clone turned up a few times. The chain combines TRBV30 with TRBJ2-5; D may be TRBD1 (5 bases). Germline V gives CDR1 GTSNPN, CDR2 SVGIG (reference sequence). This CDR3 region has 15 residues. DNA of the CDR3: TGTGCACTGGCCCTTATCACAGGTTTAGGAGAGACCCAGTACTTC. Translation: CALALITGLGETQYF.

This clone was counted between two and nine times. This chain links TRBV5-1 with TRBJ1-3; D remains ambiguous. The CDR3 loop spans 16 amino acids. Trimming removed 2 bases from V and 0 bases from J, with 12 bases in between. Germline-derived CDR1 and CDR2 are SGHRS and YFSETQ. The DNA of the CDR3 is TGCGCCAGCAGCTTCGGCCCGCTAGGCTCTGGAAACACCATATATTTT. Protein sequence: CASSFGPLGSGNTIYF.

The gene calls are TRBV11-3 and TRBJ1-1, with a tentative D call TRBD1 (6 bases). Trimming removed 6 bases at V and 3 bases at J, with 17 bases between. There are 15 residues in the CDR3. CDR1 is SGHNT and CDR2 is YENEEA in the germline V gene. CDR3 nucleotide sequence: TGTGCCAGCAGTTCTCCCAGGGGTTCTGACACTGAAGCTTTCTTT. It translates to CASSSPRGSDTEAFF.

The chain couples TRBV6-1 to TRBJ1-2; 8 positions agree with TRBD1. Germline V gives CDR1 MNHNS, CDR2 SASEGT. V was clipped by 7 bases and J by 7 bases; unmatched bases: 11. The CDR3 is 14 amino acids. The CDR3 loop is CASTADRGTSGYTF. In nucleotides, the CDR3 is TGTGCCAGCACCGCAGACAGGGGTACGAGTGGCTACACCTTC.

The table lists this clone with a count of one. J is TRBJ2-7 and V is TRBV5-1, with D maybe TRBD1 (5 bases). CDR3 length equals 14 residues. Trimming removed 4 bases from V and 4 bases from J, with 15 bases in between. Looked up from germline, CDR1 is SGHRS and CDR2 is YFSETQ. CDR3 sequence: CASSVGGARYEQYV. CDR3 DNA sequence: TGCGCCAGCAGCGTTGGTGGGGCGCGGTACGAGCAGTACGTC.

In this sample, this clone turned up a few times. The chain combines TRBV11-2 with TRBJ1-2; D is undetermined. V was clipped by 1 base and J by 3 bases, with 9 bases between them. CDR3 length: 14 residues. The germline CDR1 and CDR2 sequences are SGHAT and FQNNGV. The CDR3 sequence: CASSLGGGHYGYTF. The CDR3 nucleotides are TGTGCCAGCAGCTTAGGCGGCGGGCACTATGGCTACACCTTC.

This clone was seen a few times. J is TRBJ1-2 and V is TRBV2; the D gene is possibly TRBD1 (5 bases). Trimming removed 7 bases at V and 4 bases at J, with 10 bases between. This CDR3 is 12 amino acids long. Looked up from germline, CDR1 is SNHLY and CDR2 is FYNNEI. Written as DNA, the CDR3 is TGTGCCAGCACCGAAGACAGCTATGGCTACACCTTC. Amino acids: CASTEDSYGYTF.

This clone showed up just a few times. The chain links TRBV7-2 to TRBJ1-1, with D perhaps TRBD1 (5 bases). Germline V CDR1 and CDR2: SGHTA, FQGNSA. V lost 2 bases, J lost 4 bases, and 14 bases lay in between. The CDR3 runs to 15 residues. CDR3 loop: CASSLRKGLGTEAFF. The CDR3 DNA is TGTGCCAGCAGCTTAAGGAAGGGGTTAGGCACTGAAGCTTTCTTT.

The chain combines TRBV11-2 with TRBJ2-2; 8 nucleotides match TRBD1. The CDR3 covers 15 residues. With V trimmed by 3 bases and J by 7 bases, 7 bases remained unmatched. From germline, CDR1 is SGHAT and CDR2 FQNNGV. CDR3 sequence: CASSLNRGWHGELFF. CDR3 nucleotides: TGTGCCAGCAGCTTGAACAGGGGGTGGCACGGGGAGCTGTTTTTT. Drawing the rest from reference TRBV11-2 and TRBJ2-2, the complete variable domain is EAGVAQSPRYKIIEKRQSVAFWCNPISGHATLYWYQQILGQGPKLLIQFQNNGVVDDSQLPKDRFSAERLKGVDSTLKIQPAKLEDSAVYLCASSLNRGWHGELFFGEGSRLTVL.

The genes are TRBV7-2 and TRBJ2-3; 8 bases agree with TRBD1. V gave up 1 base and J gave up 4 bases; unmatched junction bases: 4. This CDR3 comprises 15 residues. Germline loops: CDR1 SGHTA, CDR2 FQGNSA. CDR3 sequence (DNA): TGTGCCAGCAGCTTAGGGGCAGGGGGCTCAGATACGCAGTATTTT. It codes for CASSLGAGGSDTQYF.

This clone has more than one count but fewer than ten. J is TRBJ2-3 and V is TRBV28, with TRBD2 matching 16 bases. The V gene's germline CDR1 is MDHEN and CDR2 SYDVKM. This CDR3 is built from 21 residues. The J segment lost 6 bases and the V segment lost 3 bases, leaving 18 bases of the junction unmatched. This chain's CDR3 is CASSFKPFKTGTSGGVDTQYF. CDR3 nucleotides: TGTGCCAGCAGTTTTAAGCCCTTTAAGACCGGGACTAGCGGGGGGGTGGATACGCAGTATTTT.

This clone was observed a handful of times. The V gene is TRBV5-6, the J gene TRBJ2-1; 14 bases align to TRBD2. Germline V gives CDR1 SGHDT, CDR2 YYEEEE. The CDR3 is 16 residues long. Trimming at V came to 4 bases and at J to 7 bases, leaving 7 bases not matched to a gene. CDR3 DNA: TGTGCCAGCAGCCCTGGGAGACTAGCGGGGGGGAATGAGCAGTTCTTC. This sequence encodes CASSPGRLAGGNEQFF.

The chain combines TRBV29-1 with TRBJ2-5; TRBD2 might be the D (6 bases). V lost 2 bases and J 9 bases, leaving 16 bases between the germline ends. From germline, CDR1 is SQVTM and CDR2 ANQGSEA. The CDR3 spans 13 residues. CDR3 protein: CSVERQPREAQYF. In DNA form, the CDR3 reads TGCAGCGTTGAAAGGCAGCCCAGGGAGGCCCAGTACTTC.

This clone was counted only a few times. This chain uses TRBV28 with TRBJ1-1; D remains unclear. V gave up 7 bases and J gave up 0 bases, with 9 bases separating them. The CDR3 length is 13 residues. In germline, CDR1 is MDHEN, CDR2 SYDVKM. The CDR3 DNA reads TGTGCCAGCATAGCGGATTTGAACACTGAAGCTTTCTTT. Translating it yields CASIADLNTEAFF.

The table lists this clone with a few counts. The rearrangement joins TRBV2 to TRBJ1-4, with D possibly matching TRBD1 (5 bases). Trimming took 7 bases from V and 4 from J, leaving 16 bases between them. Germline loops: CDR1 SNHLY, CDR2 FYNNEI. This CDR3 is 15 amino acids long. The CDR3 region is CASNLIGTNNEKLFF. CDR3 nucleotide sequence: TGTGCCAGCAATCTTATCGGGACTAATAATGAAAAACTGTTTTTT.

Points on this clone: Distinct nucleotide sequences in the sample also encode this CDR3. This chain uses TRBV29-1 with TRBJ2-7, with 7 bases that match TRBD1. Germline V gene lookup returns CDR1 SQVTM and CDR2 ANQGSEA. V lost 6 bases and J lost 2; bases outside the gene matches: 4. This CDR3 is built from 12 residues. DNA of the CDR3: TGCAGCGTAGGAACAGGGGCCTACGAGCAGTACTTC. It codes for CSVGTGAYEQYF.

The chain couples TRBV14 to TRBJ1-2; the D is unclear. CDR1 and CDR2 from the germline V gene are SGHDN and FVKESK. V lost 3 bases and J 2 bases, leaving 7 bases between the germline ends. The CDR3 spans 13 residues. The CDR3 nucleotides read TGTGCCAGCAGCCAGGAACTAAACTATGGCTACACCTTC. Amino acids: CASSQELNYGYTF.

This clone was found a few times. The chain combines TRBV9 with TRBJ1-2; no definite D call. This CDR3 contains 15 residues. The V end was cut by 4 bases, the J end by 8 bases, with 21 bases between. Germline V gene sequence: CDR1 SGDLS, CDR2 YYNGEE. The CDR3 DNA is TGTGCCAGCAGCCCCCGTCGCGATGCGTTCGAGGGCTACACCTTC. Translating it yields CASSPRRDAFEGYTF.

This clone was observed a handful of times. The chain has TRBV6-5 and TRBJ1-2; TRBD1 aligns across 7 bases. The V gene's germline CDR1 is MNHEY and CDR2 SVGAGI. J was trimmed by 4 bases and V by 5 bases; bases with no gene match: 4. The CDR3 length is 13 residues. The CDR3 sequence: CASSPRGIYGYTF. The CDR3 nucleotides are TGTGCCAGCAGTCCCAGGGGGATCTATGGCTACACCTTC.

This clone occurred a few times. The chain couples TRBV5-1 to TRBJ1-1; D may be TRBD1 (6 bases). Germline V gene sequence: CDR1 SGHRS, CDR2 YFSETQ. The CDR3 runs 14 residues. Trimming removed 2 bases from V and 2 bases from J, with 10 bases in between. Here the CDR3 reads CASSFGQQNTEAFF. CDR3 nucleotides: TGCGCCAGCAGCTTCGGACAGCAAAACACTGAAGCTTTCTTT.

There are a few counts of this clone. The chain links TRBV15 to TRBJ2-3; 10 bases are shared with TRBD2. The germline gives CDR1 LNHNV, CDR2 YYDKDF (reference sequence). This CDR3 has 16 amino acids. The V segment lost 3 bases and the J segment 5 bases; nucleotides outside the gene matches: 8. Here the CDR3 DNA reads TGTGCCACCAGCAGTGGCAGCGGGGGGGCGAGAGATACGCAGTATTTT. Encoded protein: CATSSGSGGARDTQYF.